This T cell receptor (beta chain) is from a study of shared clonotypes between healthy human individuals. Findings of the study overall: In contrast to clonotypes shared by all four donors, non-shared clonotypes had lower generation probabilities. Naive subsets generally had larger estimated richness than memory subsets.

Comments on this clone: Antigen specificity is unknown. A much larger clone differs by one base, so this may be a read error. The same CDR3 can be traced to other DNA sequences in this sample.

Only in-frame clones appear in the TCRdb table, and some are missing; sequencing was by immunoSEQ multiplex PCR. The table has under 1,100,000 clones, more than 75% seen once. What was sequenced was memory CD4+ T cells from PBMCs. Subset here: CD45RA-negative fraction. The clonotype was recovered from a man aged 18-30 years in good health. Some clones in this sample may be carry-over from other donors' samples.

The CDR3 DNA sequence: TGTGCCAGCTCACCAGGGTTGAACACTGAAGCTTTCTTT. Its protein is CASSPGLNTEAFF. The J gene is TRBJ1-1, the V gene TRBV18, with unresolved D. The V and J ends lost 2 bases and 0 bases respectively, with 4 bases between them. This CDR3 has 13 amino acids. CDR1 KGHSH and CDR2 LQKENI come from the germline V gene.